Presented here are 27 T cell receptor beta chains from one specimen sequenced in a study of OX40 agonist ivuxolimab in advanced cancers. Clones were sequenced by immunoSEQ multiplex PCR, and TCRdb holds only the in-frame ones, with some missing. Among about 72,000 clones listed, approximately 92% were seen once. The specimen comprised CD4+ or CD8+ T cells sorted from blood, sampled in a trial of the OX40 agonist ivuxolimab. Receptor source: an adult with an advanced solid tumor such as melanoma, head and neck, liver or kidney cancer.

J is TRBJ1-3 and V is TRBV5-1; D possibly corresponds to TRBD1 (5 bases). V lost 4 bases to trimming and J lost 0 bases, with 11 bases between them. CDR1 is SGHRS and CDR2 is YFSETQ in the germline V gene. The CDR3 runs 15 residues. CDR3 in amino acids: CASSRDPSSGNTIYF. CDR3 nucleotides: TGCGCCAGCAGCCGGGACCCGTCCTCTGGAAACACCATATATTTT.

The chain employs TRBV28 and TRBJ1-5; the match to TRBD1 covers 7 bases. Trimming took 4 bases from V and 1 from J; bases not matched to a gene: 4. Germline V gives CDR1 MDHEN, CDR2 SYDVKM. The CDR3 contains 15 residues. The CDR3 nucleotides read TGTGCCAGCAGTTCAGGGGGATGGAGCAATCAGCCCCAGCATTTT. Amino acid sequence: CASSSGGWSNQPQHF.

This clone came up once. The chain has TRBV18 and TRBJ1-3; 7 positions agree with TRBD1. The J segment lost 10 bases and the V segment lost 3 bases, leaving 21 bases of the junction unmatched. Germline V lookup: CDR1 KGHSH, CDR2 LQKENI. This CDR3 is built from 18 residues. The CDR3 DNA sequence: TGTGCCAGCTCACCGGTACTGCCTCTAACAGGGGCCGCAAGGACCATATATTTT. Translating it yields CASSPVLPLTGAARTIYF.

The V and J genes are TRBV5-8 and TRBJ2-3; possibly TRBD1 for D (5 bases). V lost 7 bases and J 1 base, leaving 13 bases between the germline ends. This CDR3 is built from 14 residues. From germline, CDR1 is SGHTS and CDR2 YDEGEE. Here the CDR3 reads CASPEQGGTDTQYF. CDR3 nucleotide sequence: TGTGCCAGCCCCGAGCAGGGTGGCACAGATACGCAGTATTTT.

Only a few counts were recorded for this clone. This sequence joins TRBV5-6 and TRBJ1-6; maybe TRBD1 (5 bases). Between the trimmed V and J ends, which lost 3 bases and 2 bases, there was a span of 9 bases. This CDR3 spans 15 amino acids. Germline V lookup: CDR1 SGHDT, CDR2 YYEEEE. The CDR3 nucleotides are TGTGCCAGCAGCTCGAGGGGAACCTATAATTCACCCCTCCACTTT. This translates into CASSSRGTYNSPLHF. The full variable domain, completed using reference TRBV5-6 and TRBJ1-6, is DAGVTQSPTHLIKTRGQQVTLRCSPKSGHDTVSWYQQALGQGPQFIFQYYEEEERQRGNFPDRFSGHQFPNYSSELNVNALLLGDSALYLCASSSRGTYNSPLHFGNGTRLTVT.

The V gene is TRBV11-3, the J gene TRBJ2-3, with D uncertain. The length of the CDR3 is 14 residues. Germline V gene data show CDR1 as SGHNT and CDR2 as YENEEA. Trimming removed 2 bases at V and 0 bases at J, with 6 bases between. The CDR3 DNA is TGTGCCAGCAGCTTAAAAATAAGCACAGATACGCAGTATTTT. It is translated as CASSLKISTDTQYF.

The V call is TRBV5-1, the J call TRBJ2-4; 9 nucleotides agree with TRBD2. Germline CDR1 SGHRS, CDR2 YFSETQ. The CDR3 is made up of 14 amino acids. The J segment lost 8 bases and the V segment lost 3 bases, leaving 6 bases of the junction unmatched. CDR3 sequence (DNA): TGCGCCAGCAGCTCCGGGACTAGCAGAGACATTCAGTACTTC. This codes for CASSSGTSRDIQYF.

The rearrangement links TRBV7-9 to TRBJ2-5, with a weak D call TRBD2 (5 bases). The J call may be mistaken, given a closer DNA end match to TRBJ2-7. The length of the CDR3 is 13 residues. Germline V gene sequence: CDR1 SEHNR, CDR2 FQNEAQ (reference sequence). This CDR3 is CASSLGTFYEQYF. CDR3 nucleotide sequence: TGTGCCAGCAGCTTAGGGACTTTCTACGAGCAGTACTTC.

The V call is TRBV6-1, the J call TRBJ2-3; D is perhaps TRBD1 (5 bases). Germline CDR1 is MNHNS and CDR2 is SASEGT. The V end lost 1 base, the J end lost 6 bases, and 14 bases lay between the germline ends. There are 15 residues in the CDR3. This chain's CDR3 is CASSEGGQGWDTQYF. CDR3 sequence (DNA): TGTGCCAGCAGTGAAGGGGGTCAGGGTTGGGATACGCAGTATTTT.

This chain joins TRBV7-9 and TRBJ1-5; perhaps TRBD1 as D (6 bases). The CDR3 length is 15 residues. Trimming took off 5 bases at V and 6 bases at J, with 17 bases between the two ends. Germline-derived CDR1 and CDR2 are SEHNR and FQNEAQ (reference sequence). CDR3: CASSRYSGEGQPQHF. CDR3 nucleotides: TGTGCCAGCAGCCGATATTCAGGGGAAGGTCAGCCCCAGCATTTT.

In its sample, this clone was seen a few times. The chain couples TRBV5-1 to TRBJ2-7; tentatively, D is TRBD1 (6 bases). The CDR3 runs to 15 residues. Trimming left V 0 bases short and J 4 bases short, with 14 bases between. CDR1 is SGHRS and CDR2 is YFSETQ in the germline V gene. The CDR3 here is CASSLETGRTYEQYF. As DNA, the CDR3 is TGCGCCAGCAGCTTGGAGACAGGAAGGACATACGAGCAGTACTTC.

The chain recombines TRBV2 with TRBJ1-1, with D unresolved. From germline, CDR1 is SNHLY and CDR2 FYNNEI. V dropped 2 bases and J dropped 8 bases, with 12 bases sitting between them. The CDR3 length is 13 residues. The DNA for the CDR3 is TGTGCCAGCAGTGAAACTGGCTTGGGGGAAGCTTTCTTT. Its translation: CASSETGLGEAFF.

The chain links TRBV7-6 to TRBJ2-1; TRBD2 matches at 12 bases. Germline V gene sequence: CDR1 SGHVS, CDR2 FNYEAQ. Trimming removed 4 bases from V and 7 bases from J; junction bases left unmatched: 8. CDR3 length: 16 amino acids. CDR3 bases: TGTGCCAGCAGCTCGTTGACTAGCGGGAGAGGTAATGAGCAGTTCTTC. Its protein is CASSSLTSGRGNEQFF.

CDR3 nucleotide sequence: TGCGCCAGCAGCCCGGGACTAGCACTCCAAGAGACCCAGTACTTC. Its translation is CASSPGLALQETQYF. The rearrangement uses TRBV5-1 and TRBJ2-5; 9 bases are a match to TRBD2. The CDR3 is made up of 15 amino acids. V dropped 4 bases and J dropped 1; count of bases not matched to a gene: 5. Germline V gene data show CDR1 as SGHRS and CDR2 as YFSETQ. Full variable domain (missing parts from reference TRBV5-1 and TRBJ2-5): KAGVTQTPRYLIKTRGQQVTLSCSPISGHRSVSWYQQTPGQGLQFLFEYFSETQRNKGNFPGRFSGRQFSNSRSEMNVSTLELGDSALYLCASSPGLALQETQYFGPGTRLLVL.

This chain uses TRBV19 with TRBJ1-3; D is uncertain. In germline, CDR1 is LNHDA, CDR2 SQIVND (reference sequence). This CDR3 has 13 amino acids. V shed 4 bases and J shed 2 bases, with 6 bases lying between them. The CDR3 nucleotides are TGTGCCAGTAGTAGGACGGCTGGAAACACCATATATTTT. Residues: CASSRTAGNTIYF.

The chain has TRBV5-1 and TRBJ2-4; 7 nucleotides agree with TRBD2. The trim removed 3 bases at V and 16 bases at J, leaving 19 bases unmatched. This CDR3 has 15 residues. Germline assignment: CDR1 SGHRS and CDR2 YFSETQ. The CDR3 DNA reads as TGCGCCAGCAGCTCCCGGTCGGGGGTAGAACTAGCGCGATACTTC. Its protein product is CASSSRSGVELARYF.

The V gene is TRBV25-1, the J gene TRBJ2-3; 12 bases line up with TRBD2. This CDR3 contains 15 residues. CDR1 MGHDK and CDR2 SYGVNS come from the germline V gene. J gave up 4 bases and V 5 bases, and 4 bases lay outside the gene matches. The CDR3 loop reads CASSLTSGSSDTQYF. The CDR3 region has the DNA TGTGCCAGCAGTCTGACTAGCGGGAGCTCAGATACGCAGTATTTT.

CDR3 DNA sequence: TGCAGCGTTGACCGGGAAGCTTTCTTT. Translation gives CSVDREAFF. The chain has TRBV29-1 and TRBJ1-1; D is ambiguous. Per germline, CDR1 SQVTM and CDR2 ANQGSEA. CDR3 size: 9 residues. Deletions cut 3 bases from V and 8 bases from J, with 4 bases between. Variable domain in full (rest from reference TRBV29-1 and TRBJ1-1): SAVISQKPSRDICQRGTSLTIQCQVDSQVTMMFWYRQQPGQSLTLIATANQGSEATYESGFVIDKFPISRPNLTFSTLTVSNMSPEDSSIYLCSVDREAFFGQGTRLTVV.

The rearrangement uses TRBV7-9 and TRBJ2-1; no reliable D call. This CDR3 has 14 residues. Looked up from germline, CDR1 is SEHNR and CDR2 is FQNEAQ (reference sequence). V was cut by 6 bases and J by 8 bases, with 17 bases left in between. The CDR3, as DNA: TGTGCCAGCAGACCCTTTGATCCCTGGGATGAGCAGTTCTTC. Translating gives CASRPFDPWDEQFF.

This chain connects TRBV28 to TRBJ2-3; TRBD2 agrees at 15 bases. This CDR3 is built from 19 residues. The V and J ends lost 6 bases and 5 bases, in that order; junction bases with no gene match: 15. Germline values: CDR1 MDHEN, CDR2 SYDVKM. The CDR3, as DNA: TGTGCCAGCAGCCCTTCCGGGACTAGCGGGGGGCGAGGAAAAGATACGCAGTATTTT. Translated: CASSPSGTSGGRGKDTQYF.

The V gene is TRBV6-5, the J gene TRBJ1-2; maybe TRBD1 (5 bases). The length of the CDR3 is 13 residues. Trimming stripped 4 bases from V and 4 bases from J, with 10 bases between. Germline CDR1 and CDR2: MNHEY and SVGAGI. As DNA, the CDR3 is TGTGCCAGCAGTTTGGTGGGGGGCTATGGCTACACCTTC. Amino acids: CASSLVGGYGYTF.

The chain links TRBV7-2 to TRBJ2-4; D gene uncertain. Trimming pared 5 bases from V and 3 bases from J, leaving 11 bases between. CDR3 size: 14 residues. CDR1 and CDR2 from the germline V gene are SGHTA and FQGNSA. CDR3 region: CASSQDGFKNIQYF. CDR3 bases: TGTGCCAGCAGCCAAGACGGTTTCAAAAACATTCAGTACTTC.

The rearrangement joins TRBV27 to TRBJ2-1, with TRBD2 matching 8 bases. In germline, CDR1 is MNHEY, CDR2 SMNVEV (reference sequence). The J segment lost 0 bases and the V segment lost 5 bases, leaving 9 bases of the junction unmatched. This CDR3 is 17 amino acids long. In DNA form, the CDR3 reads TGTGCCAGCAGTCCTTCTAGCGGGCGGAACTCCTACAATGAGCAGTTCTTC. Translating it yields CASSPSSGRNSYNEQFF.

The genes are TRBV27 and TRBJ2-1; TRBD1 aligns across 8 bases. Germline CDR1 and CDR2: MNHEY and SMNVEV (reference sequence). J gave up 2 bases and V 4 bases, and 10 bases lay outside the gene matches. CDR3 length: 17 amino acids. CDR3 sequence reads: CASSSTRTGYPYNEQFF. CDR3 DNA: TGTGCCAGCAGTTCGACGCGGACAGGGTACCCCTACAATGAGCAGTTCTTC.

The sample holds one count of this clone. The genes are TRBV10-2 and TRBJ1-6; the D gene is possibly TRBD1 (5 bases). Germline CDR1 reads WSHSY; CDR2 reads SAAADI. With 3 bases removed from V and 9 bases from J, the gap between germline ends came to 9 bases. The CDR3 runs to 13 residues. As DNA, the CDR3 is TGCGCCAGCAGTGATGGGGCTGGTTCACCCCTCCACTTT. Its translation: CASSDGAGSPLHF.

For the CDR3, the DNA is TGTGCCAGCAGACTTCGAGAGAGTGGGACAGGGGGAAGGACAGATACGCAGTATTTT. Translation: CASRLRESGTGGRTDTQYF. The chain links TRBV2 to TRBJ2-3, with TRBD1 matching 11 bases. V dropped 6 bases and J dropped 3; count of bases not matched to a gene: 17. CDR3 length equals 19 residues. CDR1 SNHLY and CDR2 FYNNEI come from the germline V gene.

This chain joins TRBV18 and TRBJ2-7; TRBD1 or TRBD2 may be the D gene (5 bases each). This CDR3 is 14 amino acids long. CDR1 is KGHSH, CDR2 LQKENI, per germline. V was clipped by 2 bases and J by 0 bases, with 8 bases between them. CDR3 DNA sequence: TGTGCCAGCTCACCAGGGGGTTCCTCCTACGAGCAGTACTTC. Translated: CASSPGGSSYEQYF.